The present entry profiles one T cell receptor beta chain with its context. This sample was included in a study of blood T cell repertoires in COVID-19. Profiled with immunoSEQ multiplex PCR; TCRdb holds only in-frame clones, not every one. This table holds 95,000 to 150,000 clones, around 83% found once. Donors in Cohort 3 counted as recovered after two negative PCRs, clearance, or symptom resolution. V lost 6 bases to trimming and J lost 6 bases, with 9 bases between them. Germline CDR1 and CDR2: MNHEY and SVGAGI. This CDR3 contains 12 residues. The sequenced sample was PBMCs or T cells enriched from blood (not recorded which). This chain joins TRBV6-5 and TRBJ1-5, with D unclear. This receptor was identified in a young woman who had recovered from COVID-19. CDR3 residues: CASSLARQPQHF. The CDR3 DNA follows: TGTGCCAGCAGCCTGGCTCGTCAGCCCCAGCATTTT.